The next 22 T cell receptor beta chains were all read from a single sample in a study of identifying expanded T cells in peripheral blood. The method was immunoSEQ multiplex PCR; TCRdb's version includes in-frame clones alone and lacks a portion of them. The sample has 65,000 to 95,000 clones; 70% to 90% are singletons. The sample was blood. These receptor sequences come from a person between 18 and 75 years old in good health.

The genes are TRBV7-7 and TRBJ2-1; 9 bases align to TRBD2. The CDR3 loop spans 15 amino acids. The trim removed 3 bases at V and 6 bases at J, leaving 6 bases unmatched. Germline assignment: CDR1 SSHAT and CDR2 FNYEAQ (reference sequence). The CDR3 coding sequence is TGTGCCAGCAGCTTTAGCGGGAGTCCCTCCAATGAGCAGTTCTTC. Protein sequence: CASSFSGSPSNEQFF.

The genes are TRBV15 and TRBJ2-3, with TRBD2 matching over 8 bases. After removal of 6 bases from V and 5 bases from J, the junction contained 13 bases not matched to a gene. The length of the CDR3 is 16 residues. The V gene's germline CDR1 is LNHNV and CDR2 YYDKDF (reference sequence). The CDR3 sequence is CATRLRLAINEDTQYF. For the CDR3, the DNA is TGTGCCACCAGATTACGACTAGCGATTAACGAAGATACGCAGTATTTT. Full variable domain (missing parts from reference TRBV15 and TRBJ2-3): DAMVIQNPRYQVTQFGKPVTLSCSQTLNHNVMYWYQQKSSQAPKLLFHYYDKDFNNEADTPDNFQSRRPNTSFCFLDIRSPGLGDTAMYLCATRLRLAINEDTQYFGPGTRLTVL.

The DNA for the CDR3 is TGTGCCAGCTCACCTGATATAAATGAAAAACTGTTTTTT. Translating it yields CASSPDINEKLFF. The chain employs TRBV18 and TRBJ1-4; D gene uncertain. Germline lookup yields CDR1 KGHSH and CDR2 LQKENI. V was trimmed by 3 bases and J by 5 bases, leaving 7 bases between them. The CDR3 has 13 amino acids.

This clone was counted a few times. V and J are TRBV18 and TRBJ1-2, with D possibly being TRBD1 (5 bases). The CDR3 extends over 12 amino acids. CDR1 and CDR2 (germline): KGHSH, LQKENI. V was trimmed by 6 bases and J by 4 bases, leaving 9 bases between them. The DNA of the CDR3 is TGTGCCAGCTCCAATGGGGCCTATGGCTACACCTTC. As protein: CASSNGAYGYTF.

V gene TRBV6-5 combines with J gene TRBJ2-1; 10 bases align to TRBD2. The CDR3 is 15 residues long. V lost 8 bases and J lost 7; bases outside the gene matches: 11. The V gene's germline CDR1 is MNHEY and CDR2 SVGAGI. The CDR3 here is CASHTPSGGVNEQFF. The CDR3 coding sequence is TGTGCCAGCCACACCCCCAGCGGGGGGGTAAATGAGCAGTTCTTC.

The rearrangement links TRBV4-1 to TRBJ1-2; D gene unclear. Germline V CDR1 and CDR2: MGHRA, YSYEKL. The V end lost 1 base, the J end lost 4 bases, and 10 bases lay between the germline ends. This CDR3 has 14 residues. The CDR3 loop reads CASSQVSETYGYTF. In DNA form, the CDR3 reads TGCGCCAGCAGCCAAGTTTCAGAGACCTATGGCTACACCTTC.

The chain employs TRBV20-1 and TRBJ1-1; D unclear. The CDR3 contains 11 residues. The V gene lost 1 base and the J gene lost 4 bases, with 4 bases spanning the gap. Germline CDR1 and CDR2: DFQATT and SNEGSKA (reference sequence). The CDR3 region is CSARVITEAFF. CDR3 coding DNA: TGCAGTGCTAGAGTCATCACTGAAGCTTTCTTT.

The chain employs TRBV7-6 and TRBJ1-3; D is unresolved. CDR3 length equals 15 residues. Germline V CDR1 and CDR2: SGHVS, FNYEAQ. Between the trimmed V and J ends, which lost 0 bases and 3 bases, there was a span of 9 bases. The CDR3 DNA is TGTGCCAGCAGCTTAGCCGGGGAGGTTGGAAACACCATATATTTT. Translation: CASSLAGEVGNTIYF.

In DNA, the CDR3 is TGTGCCAGCAGCTCCTGGGGGGGCGAGCAGTACTTC. This sequence encodes CASSSWGGEQYF. The V call is TRBV9, the J call TRBJ2-7, with 7 bases identical to TRBD2. The CDR3 consists of 12 residues. Germline trimming cut 4 bases from V and 6 bases from J; bases unmatched to any gene: 4. Looked up from germline, CDR1 is SGDLS and CDR2 is YYNGEE. Complete variable domain (other parts from reference TRBV9 and TRBJ2-7): DSGVTQTPKHLITATGQRVTLRCSPRSGDLSVYWYQQSLDQGLQFLIQYYNGEERAKGNILERFSAQQFPDLHSELNLSSLELGDSALYFCASSSWGGEQYFGPGTRLTVT.

The rearrangement uses TRBV9 and TRBJ2-3, with 7 positions matching TRBD1. Germline CDR1 SGDLS, CDR2 YYNGEE. With 4 bases clipped from V and 0 bases from J, the junction kept 2 bases outside the gene matches. This CDR3 is 14 amino acids long. CDR3 sequence reads: CASSPTGSTDTQYF. The CDR3 coding sequence is TGTGCCAGCAGCCCGACAGGGAGCACAGATACGCAGTATTTT.

The V and J genes are TRBV18 and TRBJ2-7; TRBD2 matches at 8 bases. This CDR3 is 16 amino acids long. V lost 0 bases and J lost 1; bases outside the gene matches: 5. Germline V gives CDR1 KGHSH, CDR2 LQKENI. The CDR3 spells CASSPPGLGKSYEQYF. In nucleotides, the CDR3 is TGTGCCAGCTCACCACCGGGACTAGGTAAATCCTACGAGCAGTACTTC.

V usage is TRBV7-2 and J usage is TRBJ2-2; no clear D gene. Germline CDR1 is SGHTA and CDR2 is FQGNSA. The CDR3 has 14 residues. The germline V and J ends were trimmed by 6 bases and 0 bases, with 8 bases remaining between them. This chain's CDR3 is CASSYSSNTGELFF. The CDR3 nucleotides read TGTGCCAGCAGTTACAGCTCGAACACCGGGGAGCTGTTTTTT.

This rearrangement joins TRBV19 to TRBJ1-5; 7 bases are a match to TRBD1. This CDR3 has 17 residues. Germline trimming cut 5 bases from V and 2 bases from J; bases unmatched to any gene: 12. Germline assignment: CDR1 LNHDA and CDR2 SQIVND (reference sequence). CDR3: CASSSSRQGQGNQPQHF. CDR3 nucleotides: TGTGCCAGTAGTTCCTCCAGACAGGGTCAAGGCAATCAGCCCCAGCATTTT.

V is TRBV6-5 and J is TRBJ1-2, with D possibly being TRBD1 (5 bases). CDR3 length equals 14 residues. The V end lost 2 bases, the J end lost 4 bases, and 11 bases lay between the germline ends. Germline V lookup: CDR1 MNHEY, CDR2 SVGAGI. The CDR3 is CASSYGAVGYGYTF. In DNA, the CDR3 is TGTGCCAGCAGTTACGGGGCAGTAGGCTATGGCTACACCTTC.

The V gene is TRBV11-2, the J gene TRBJ2-1; 7 nucleotides line up with TRBD2. The CDR3 has 14 amino acids. CDR1 and CDR2 (germline): SGHAT, FQNNGV. V lost 3 bases, J lost 3 bases, and 2 bases stayed unmatched. The CDR3 DNA follows: TGTGCCAGCAGCTTTGGGGACTACTACAATGAGCAGTTCTTC. It encodes CASSFGDYYNEQFF.

This clone appeared a single time. The chain is built from TRBV6-5 and TRBJ2-1; 8 bases align to TRBD2. CDR1 is MNHEY, CDR2 SVGAGI, per germline. The CDR3 sequence is 14 residues long. The ends lost 6 bases at V and 3 bases at J; junction bases unmatched: 4. The CDR3 protein is CASSQRGYYNEQFF. The CDR3, as DNA: TGTGCCAGCAGCCAGCGGGGGTACTACAATGAGCAGTTCTTC.

The rearrangement joins TRBV5-1 to TRBJ2-3; D assignment may be TRBD1 or TRBD2 (5 bases each). The germline V and J ends were trimmed by 4 bases and 2 bases, with 14 bases remaining between them. Germline V gives CDR1 SGHRS, CDR2 YFSETQ. The CDR3 covers 15 residues. CDR3 sequence reads: CASSLGPGNTDTQYF. CDR3 sequence (DNA): TGCGCCAGCAGCCTGGGACCGGGAAACACAGATACGCAGTATTTT.

This rearrangement joins TRBV11-3 to TRBJ2-7, with TRBD1 matching over 11 bases. The germline V gene encodes CDR1 SGHNT and CDR2 YENEEA. This CDR3 is 14 amino acids long. With V trimmed by 5 bases and J by 5 bases, 5 bases remained unmatched. DNA of the CDR3: TGTGCCAGCAGCCGCGGACAGGGGGCCGACGAGCAGTACTTC. Encoded protein: CASSRGQGADEQYF. The full variable domain, in which reference TRBV11-3 and TRBJ2-7 provide the parts outside the CDR3, is EAGVVQSPRYKIIEKKQPVAFWCNPISGHNTLYWYLQNLGQGPELLIRYENEEAVDDSQLPKDRFSAERLKGVDSTLKIQPAELGDSAVYLCASSRGQGADEQYFGPGTRLTVT.

The chain carries TRBV19 and TRBJ2-2, with D maybe TRBD1 (6 bases). The V gene lost 7 bases and the J gene lost 7 bases, with 16 bases spanning the gap. The CDR3 covers 14 residues. Germline V gene data show CDR1 as LNHDA and CDR2 as SQIVND (reference sequence). The CDR3: CASNLGATNGELFF. For the CDR3, the DNA is TGTGCCAGTAACCTGGGGGCGACGAACGGGGAGCTGTTTTTT.

The gene calls are TRBV19 and TRBJ2-1; tentatively, D is TRBD1 (5 bases). Trimming cost V 3 bases and J 7 bases, with 13 bases left between them. Germline V CDR1 and CDR2: LNHDA, SQIVND (reference sequence). The CDR3 is made up of 14 amino acids. The CDR3 loop reads CASSIVSRENEQFF. In nucleotides, the CDR3 is TGTGCCAGTAGTATCGTTTCCAGGGAAAATGAGCAGTTCTTC.

The V gene is TRBV9, the J gene TRBJ1-2, with 9 nucleotides matching TRBD1. There are 17 residues in the CDR3. CDR1 is SGDLS and CDR2 is YYNGEE in the germline V gene. With V trimmed by 3 bases and J by 4 bases, 13 bases remained unmatched. The CDR3: CASSARSGPTGGYGYTF. The CDR3 DNA follows: TGTGCCAGCAGCGCCCGTAGCGGGCCGACAGGGGGCTATGGCTACACCTTC.

The V and J genes are TRBV7-2 and TRBJ2-3; no firm D call. CDR1 is SGHTA and CDR2 is FQGNSA in the germline V gene. This CDR3 is 14 amino acids long. Trimming took off 1 base at V and 6 bases at J, with 11 bases between the two ends. For the CDR3, the DNA is TGTGCCAGCAGCTTAGGGCCCCATGACGATACGCAGTATTTT. This translates into CASSLGPHDDTQYF.